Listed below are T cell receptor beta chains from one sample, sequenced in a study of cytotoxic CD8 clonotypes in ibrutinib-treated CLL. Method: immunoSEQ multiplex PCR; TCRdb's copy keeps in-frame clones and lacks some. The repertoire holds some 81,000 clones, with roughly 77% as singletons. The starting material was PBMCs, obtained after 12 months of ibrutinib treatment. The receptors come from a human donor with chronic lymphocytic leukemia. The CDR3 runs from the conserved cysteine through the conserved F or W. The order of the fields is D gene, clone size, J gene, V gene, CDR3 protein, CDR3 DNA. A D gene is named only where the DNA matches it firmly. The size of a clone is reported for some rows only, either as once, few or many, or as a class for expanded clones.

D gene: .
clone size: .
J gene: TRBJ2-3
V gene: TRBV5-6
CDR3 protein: CASSFTWGSDTQYF
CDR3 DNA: TGTGCCAGCAGCTTTACGTGGGGCTCAGATACGCAGTATTTT

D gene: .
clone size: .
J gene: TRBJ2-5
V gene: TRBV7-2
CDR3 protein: CASSQSRAEGQYF
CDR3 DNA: TGTGCCAGCAGCCAGAGCCGGGCCGAAGGCCAGTACTTC

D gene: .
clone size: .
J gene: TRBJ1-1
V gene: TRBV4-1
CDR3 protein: CASSQGVGTEAFF
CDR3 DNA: TGCGCCAGCAGCCAAGGCGTGGGGACTGAAGCTTTCTTT

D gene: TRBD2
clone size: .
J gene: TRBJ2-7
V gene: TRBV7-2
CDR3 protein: CASSLGAGAYEQYF
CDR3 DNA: TGTGCCAGCAGCTTAGGGGCGGGGGCCTACGAGCAGTACTTC

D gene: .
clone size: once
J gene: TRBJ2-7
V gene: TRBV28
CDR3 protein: CASNQADYEQYF
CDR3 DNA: TGTGCCAGCAACCAGGCCGACTACGAGCAGTACTTC

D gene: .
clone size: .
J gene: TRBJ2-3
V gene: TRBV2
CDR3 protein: CASTLTRPSTDTQYF
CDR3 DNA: TGTGCCAGCACCCTGACTAGACCTAGCACAGATACGCAGTATTTT

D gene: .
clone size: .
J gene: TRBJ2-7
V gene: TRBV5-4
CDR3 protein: CASRTGSKPYEQYF
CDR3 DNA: TGTGCCAGCAGGACGGGGTCAAAACCCTACGAGCAGTACTTC

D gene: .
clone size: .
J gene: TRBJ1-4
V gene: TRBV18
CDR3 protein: CASSPPAARNEKLFF
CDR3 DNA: TGTGCCAGCTCACCACCCGCCGCCCGTAATGAAAAACTGTTTTTT

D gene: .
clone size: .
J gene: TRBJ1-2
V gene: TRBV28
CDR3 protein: CASSSGGANYGYTF
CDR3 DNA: TGTGCCAGCAGTTCGGGCGGGGCTAACTATGGCTACACCTTC

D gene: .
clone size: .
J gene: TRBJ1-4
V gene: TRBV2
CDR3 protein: CASREQSKDEKLFF
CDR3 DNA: TGTGCCAGCAGAGAACAGAGCAAGGATGAAAAACTGTTTTTT

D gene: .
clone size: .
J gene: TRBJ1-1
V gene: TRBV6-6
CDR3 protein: CASSYAGDNTEAFF
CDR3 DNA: TGTGCCAGCAGTTACGCAGGGGACAACACTGAAGCTTTCTTT

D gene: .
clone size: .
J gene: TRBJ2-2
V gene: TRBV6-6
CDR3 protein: CASSYRPGWELFF
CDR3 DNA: TGTGCCAGCAGTTACCGGCCCGGCTGGGAGCTGTTTTTT

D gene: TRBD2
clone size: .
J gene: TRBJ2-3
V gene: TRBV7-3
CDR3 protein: CASSHRTSGGAGDTQYF
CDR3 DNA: TGTGCCAGCAGCCACCGGACTAGCGGGGGGGCGGGAGATACGCAGTATTTT

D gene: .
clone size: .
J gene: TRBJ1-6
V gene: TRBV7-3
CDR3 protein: CASSFGGRNSPLHF
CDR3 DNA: TGTGCCAGCAGCTTTGGGGGCCGTAATTCACCCCTCCACTTT

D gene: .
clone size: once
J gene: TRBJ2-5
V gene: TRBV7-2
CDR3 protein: CASSLGLTQETQYF
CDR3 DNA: TGTGCCAGCAGCCTTGGACTAACCCAAGAGACCCAGTACTTC

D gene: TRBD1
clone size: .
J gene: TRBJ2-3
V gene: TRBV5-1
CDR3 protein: CASSDGQGGHQGTQYF
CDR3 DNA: TGCGCCAGCAGCGACGGACAGGGTGGGCACCAGGGTACGCAGTATTTT

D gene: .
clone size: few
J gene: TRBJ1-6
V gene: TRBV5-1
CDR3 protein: CASSFSTTGGGPLNSPLHF
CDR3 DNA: TGCGCCAGCAGCTTTAGTACCACCGGCGGGGGGCCCCTCAATTCACCCCTCCACTTT

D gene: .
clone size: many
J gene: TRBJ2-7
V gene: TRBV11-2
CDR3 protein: CASSLVWDPDSYEQYF
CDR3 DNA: TGTGCCAGCAGCTTAGTCTGGGACCCAGACTCCTACGAGCAGTACTTC

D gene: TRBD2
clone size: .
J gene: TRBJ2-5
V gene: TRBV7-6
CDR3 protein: CASSLGTTSGGETQYF
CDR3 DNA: TGTGCCAGCAGCTTAGGGACGACTAGCGGGGGAGAGACCCAGTACTTC

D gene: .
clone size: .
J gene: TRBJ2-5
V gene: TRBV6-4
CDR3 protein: CASSAGAGETQYF
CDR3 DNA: TGTGCCAGCAGTGCAGGAGCCGGAGAGACCCAGTACTTC

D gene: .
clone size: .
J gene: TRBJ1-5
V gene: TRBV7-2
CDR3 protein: CASSLMPGSNQPQHF
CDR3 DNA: TGTGCCAGCAGCTTAATGCCAGGGTCCAATCAGCCCCAGCATTTT

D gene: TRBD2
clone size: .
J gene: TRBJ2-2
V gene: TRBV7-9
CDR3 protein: CANSGIRAGELFF
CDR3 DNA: TGTGCCAATAGCGGGATCCGAGCCGGGGAGCTGTTTTTT

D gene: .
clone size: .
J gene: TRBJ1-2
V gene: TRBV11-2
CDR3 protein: CASSLDRDDGYTF
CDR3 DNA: TGTGCCAGCAGCTTAGATCGGGACGATGGCTACACCTTC